The T cell receptor (beta chain) under discussion was sequenced for a study of cytomegalovirus exposure and HLA in healthy donors. Study results and limitations: The CMV antigen specificity of a few CMV-associated chains was confirmed through in vitro analysis.

Primers: 60 Vbeta forward and 13 Jbeta reverse. Source study methods: Roughly 11 million shared chains were among the approximately 80 million unique TCR beta chains that a later analysis counted. Produced via immunoSEQ multiplex PCR; TCRdb's table is partial and in-frame only. That table furnishes V, J and clone size, whereas the DNA furnished D and trimming. The sample comprises 100,000 to 130,000 clones, around four fifths of which are singletons, and roughly 7.8% rests with the top ten. The table lists this clone with a count of one. Antigen: not known. This CDR3 spans 15 amino acids. The sample was PBMCs. The chain joins TRBV21-1 to TRBJ1-5. TRBV21-1 constitutes a pseudogene. The origin of this receptor is a man aged 30-40 years in good health and CMV-seronegative. The CDR3 DNA reads as TGTGCCAGCAGCAAAGTCTACGGTCCGAGATGGCCCCAGCATTTT. Translated: CASSKVYGPRWPQHF.